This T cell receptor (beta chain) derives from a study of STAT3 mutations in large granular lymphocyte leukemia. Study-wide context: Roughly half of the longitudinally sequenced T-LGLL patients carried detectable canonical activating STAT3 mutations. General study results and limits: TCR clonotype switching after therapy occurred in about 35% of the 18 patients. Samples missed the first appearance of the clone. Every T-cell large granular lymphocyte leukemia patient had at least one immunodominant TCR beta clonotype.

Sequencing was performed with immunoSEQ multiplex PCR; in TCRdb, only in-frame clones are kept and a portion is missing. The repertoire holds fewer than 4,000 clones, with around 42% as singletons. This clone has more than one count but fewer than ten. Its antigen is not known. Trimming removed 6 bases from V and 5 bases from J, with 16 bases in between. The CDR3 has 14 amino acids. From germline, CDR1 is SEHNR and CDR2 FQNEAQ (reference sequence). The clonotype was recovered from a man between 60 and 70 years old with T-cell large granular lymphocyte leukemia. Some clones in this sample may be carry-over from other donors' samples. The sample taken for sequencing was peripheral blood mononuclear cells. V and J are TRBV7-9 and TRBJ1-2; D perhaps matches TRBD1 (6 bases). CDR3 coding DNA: TGTGCCAGCAGTCCCGCCGGGACATCATATGGCTACACCTTC. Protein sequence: CASSPAGTSYGYTF.